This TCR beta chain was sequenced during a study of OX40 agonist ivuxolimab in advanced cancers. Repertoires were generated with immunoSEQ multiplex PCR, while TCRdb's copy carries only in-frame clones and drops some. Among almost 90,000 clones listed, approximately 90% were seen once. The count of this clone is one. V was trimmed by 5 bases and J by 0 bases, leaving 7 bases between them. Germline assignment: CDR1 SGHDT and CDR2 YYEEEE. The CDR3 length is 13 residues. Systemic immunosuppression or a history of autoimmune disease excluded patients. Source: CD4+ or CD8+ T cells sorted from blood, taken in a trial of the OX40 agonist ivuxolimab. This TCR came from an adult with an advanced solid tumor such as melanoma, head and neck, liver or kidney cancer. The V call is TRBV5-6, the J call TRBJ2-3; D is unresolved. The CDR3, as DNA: TGTGCCAGCAGTACCCTTAGCACAGATACGCAGTATTTT. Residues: CASSTLSTDTQYF.